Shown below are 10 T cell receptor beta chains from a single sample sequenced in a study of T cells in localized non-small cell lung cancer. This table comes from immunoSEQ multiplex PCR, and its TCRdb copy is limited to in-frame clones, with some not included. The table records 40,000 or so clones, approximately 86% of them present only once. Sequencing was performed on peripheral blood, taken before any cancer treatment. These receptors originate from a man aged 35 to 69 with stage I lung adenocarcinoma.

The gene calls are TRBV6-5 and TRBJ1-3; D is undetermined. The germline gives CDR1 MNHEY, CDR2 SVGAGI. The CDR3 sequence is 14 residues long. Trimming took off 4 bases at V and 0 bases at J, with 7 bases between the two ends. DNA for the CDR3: TGTGCCAGCAGTTTGAGCAGCTCTGGAAACACCATATATTTT. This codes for CASSLSSSGNTIYF.

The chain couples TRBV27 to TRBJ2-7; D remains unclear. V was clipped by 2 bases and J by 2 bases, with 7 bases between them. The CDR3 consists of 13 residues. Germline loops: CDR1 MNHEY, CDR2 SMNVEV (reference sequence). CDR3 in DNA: TGTGCCAGCAGTTTAAGGCGTACCTACGAGCAGTACTTC. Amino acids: CASSLRRTYEQYF.

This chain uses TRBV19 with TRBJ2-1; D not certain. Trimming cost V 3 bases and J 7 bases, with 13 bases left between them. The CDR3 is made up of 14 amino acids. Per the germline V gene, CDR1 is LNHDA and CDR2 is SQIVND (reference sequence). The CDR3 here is CASSITPPGNEQFF. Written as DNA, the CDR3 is TGTGCCAGTAGTATCACCCCCCCCGGGAATGAGCAGTTCTTC.

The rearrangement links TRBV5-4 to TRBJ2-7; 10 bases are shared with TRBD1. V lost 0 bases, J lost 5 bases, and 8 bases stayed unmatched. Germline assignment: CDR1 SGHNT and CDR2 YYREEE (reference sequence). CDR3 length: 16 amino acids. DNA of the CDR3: TGTGCCAGCAGCTTGGAGGCGGGACAGGGGTTAAACGAGCAGTACTTC. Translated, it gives CASSLEAGQGLNEQYF.

In nucleotides, the CDR3 is TGTGCCAGCAGCCTAATGGACAGGGGAAGGTACGAGCAGTACTTC. Encoded protein: CASSLMDRGRYEQYF. The chain joins TRBV14 to TRBJ2-7; 9 nucleotides agree with TRBD1. Germline V gene data show CDR1 as SGHDN and CDR2 as FVKESK. CDR3 length equals 15 residues. The V segment lost 4 bases and the J segment 4 bases; nucleotides outside the gene matches: 8.

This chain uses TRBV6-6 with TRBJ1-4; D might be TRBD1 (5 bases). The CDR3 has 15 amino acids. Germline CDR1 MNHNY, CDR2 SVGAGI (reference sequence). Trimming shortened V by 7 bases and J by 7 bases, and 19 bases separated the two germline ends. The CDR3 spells CASILALQGSEKLFF. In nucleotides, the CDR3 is TGTGCCAGCATTCTAGCCCTCCAGGGATCTGAAAAACTGTTTTTT.

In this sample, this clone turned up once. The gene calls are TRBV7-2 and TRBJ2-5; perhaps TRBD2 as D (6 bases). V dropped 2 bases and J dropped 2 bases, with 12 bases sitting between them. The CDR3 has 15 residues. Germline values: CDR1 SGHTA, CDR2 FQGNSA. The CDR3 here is CASSLKRSGQETQYF. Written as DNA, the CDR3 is TGTGCCAGCAGCTTAAAACGTAGCGGTCAAGAGACCCAGTACTTC.

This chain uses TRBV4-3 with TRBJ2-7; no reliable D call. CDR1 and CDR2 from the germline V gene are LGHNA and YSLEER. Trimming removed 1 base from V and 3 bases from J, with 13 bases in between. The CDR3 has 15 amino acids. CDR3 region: CASSQVYGQNYEQYF. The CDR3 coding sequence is TGCGCCAGCAGCCAAGTTTATGGGCAAAACTACGAGCAGTACTTC.

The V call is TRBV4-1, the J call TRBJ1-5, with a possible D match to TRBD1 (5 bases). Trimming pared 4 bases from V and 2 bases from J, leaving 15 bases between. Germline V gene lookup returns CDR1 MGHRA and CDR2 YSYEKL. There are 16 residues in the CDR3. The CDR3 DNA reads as TGCGCCAGCAGCCTCACGGTGGGGGGGGGCAATCAGCCCCAGCATTTT. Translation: CASSLTVGGGNQPQHF.

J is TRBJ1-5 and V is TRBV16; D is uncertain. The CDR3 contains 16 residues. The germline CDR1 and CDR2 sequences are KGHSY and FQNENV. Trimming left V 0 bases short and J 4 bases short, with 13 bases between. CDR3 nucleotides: TGTGCCAGCAGCCAATCGACGGCAGGTCGGAATCAGCCCCAGCATTTT. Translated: CASSQSTAGRNQPQHF.